This T cell receptor (beta chain) was sequenced for a study of cytomegalovirus exposure and HLA in healthy donors. Study information: From HLA-typed donors, an early data release held around 80 million unique TCRs.

Trimming removed 4 bases from V and 1 base from J, with 10 bases in between. This CDR3 contains 14 residues. Germline V lookup: CDR1 SGHTS, CDR2 YDEGEE. To note about this clone: The antigen is undetermined.

A multiplex PCR was run with 60 Vbeta primers and 13 Jbeta primers. TCRdb's copy holds only in-frame clones and misses some; the assay was immunoSEQ multiplex PCR. This table holds about 160,000 clones, about 80% found once. Regarding the study as a whole: Indistinguishable V segments, including TRBV6-2 and TRBV6-3, were excluded. In a later analysis, CMV-associated beta chains were mostly HLA-associated, it appeared. Earlier analysis found most TCR beta V segments productive about 90% or about 30% of the time.

The TCR originated in a woman aged 40 to 50 in good health and CMV-seronegative. Sequences were obtained from PBMCs. This chain uses TRBV5-8 with TRBJ2-3; D perhaps matches TRBD2 (5 bases). The CDR3 is CASSQLGGTDTQYF. The CDR3 DNA reads as TGTGCCAGCAGCCAGCTCGGGGGCACAGATACGCAGTATTTT.